The entry below describes one T cell receptor beta chain. The antigen is unknown. The data were taken from a study of T-cell memory formation after mild COVID-19. This CDR3 contains 18 residues. Trimming took 2 bases from V and 5 from J; bases not matched to a gene: 17. Germline assignment: CDR1 MNHEY and CDR2 SVGEGT. Whole-study findings and limits: Clonal second-wave expansions that peaked on day 37 had unconfirmed SARS-CoV-2 specificity.

Each CDR3 protein gets one entry after TCRdb re-called the 5' RACE reads with MiXCR. The top ten hold roughly 8.2% of the sample, which has over 500,000 distinct CDR3 sequences, roughly 17% seen once. Material for sequencing was PBMCs or a T cell subset sorted from them (not recorded which). The origin of this receptor is an adult woman who had mild COVID-19 (a few samples of this study predate the infection). Cell type and time point are not known. V and J are TRBV6-2 or TRBV6-3 and TRBJ2-5; TRBD2 agrees at 7 bases. This chain's CDR3 is CASSYPALTAGEWETQYF. The CDR3, as DNA: TGTGCCAGCAGTTACCCGGCACTGACGGCGGGAGAATGGGAGACCCAGTACTTC.